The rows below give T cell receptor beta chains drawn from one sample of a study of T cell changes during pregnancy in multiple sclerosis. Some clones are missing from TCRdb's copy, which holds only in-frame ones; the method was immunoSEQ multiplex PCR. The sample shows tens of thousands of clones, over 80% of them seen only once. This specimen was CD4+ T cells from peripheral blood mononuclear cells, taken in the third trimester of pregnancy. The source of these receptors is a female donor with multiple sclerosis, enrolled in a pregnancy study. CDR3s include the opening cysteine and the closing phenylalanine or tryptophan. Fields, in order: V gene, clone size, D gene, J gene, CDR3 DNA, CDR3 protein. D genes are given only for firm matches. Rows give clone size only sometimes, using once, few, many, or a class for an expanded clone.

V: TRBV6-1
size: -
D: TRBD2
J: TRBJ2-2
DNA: TGTGCCAGCAGTGAAGCGCGGGGGGGGGAGCTGTTTTTT
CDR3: CASSEARGGELFF

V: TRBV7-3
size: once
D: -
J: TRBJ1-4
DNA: TGTGCCAGCAGCTCCTCAGGGGCCGGTAATGAAAAACTGTTTTTT
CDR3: CASSSSGAGNEKLFF

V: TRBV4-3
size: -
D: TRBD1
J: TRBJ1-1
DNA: TGCGCCAGCAGCCAAGAAACAGGGGCCACTGAAGCTTTCTTT
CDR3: CASSQETGATEAFF

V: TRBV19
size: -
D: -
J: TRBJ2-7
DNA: TGTGCCAGTAGTAAGGGCTGGGGCGCTGCGGCCTACGAGCAGTACTTC
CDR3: CASSKGWGAAAYEQYF

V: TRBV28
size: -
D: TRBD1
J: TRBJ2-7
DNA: TGTGCCAGCAGTCTGCTGACAGGGGCCTACGAGCAGTACTTC
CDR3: CASSLLTGAYEQYF

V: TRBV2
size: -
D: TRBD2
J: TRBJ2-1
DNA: TGTGCCAGCAGCTTCTCCGGGACTAGCGGGGGCGCTCTGAACAATGAGCAGTTCTTC
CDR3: CASSFSGTSGGALNNEQFF

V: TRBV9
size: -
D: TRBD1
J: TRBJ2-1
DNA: TGTGCCAGCAGCACCCGGGACAGTTACAATGAGCAGTTCTTC
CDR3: CASSTRDSYNEQFF

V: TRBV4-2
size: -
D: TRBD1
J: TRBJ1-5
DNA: TGTGCCAGCAGCCAAGGGGACAGGCGGTCCAATCAGCCCCAGCATTTT
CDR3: CASSQGDRRSNQPQHF

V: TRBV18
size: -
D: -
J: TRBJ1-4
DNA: TGTGCCAGCTCACCGGGGCAGGTACTGGTGGAAAAACTGTTTTTT
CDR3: CASSPGQVLVEKLFF

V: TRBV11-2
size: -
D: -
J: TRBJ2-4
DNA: TGTGCCAGCAGCTTGGGCGGACTAGCCAAAAACATTCAGTACTTC
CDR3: CASSLGGLAKNIQYF

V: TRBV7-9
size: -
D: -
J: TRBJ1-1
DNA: TGTGCCAGCAGCGAAGGCACAGTGGGGAACACTGAAGCTTTCTTT
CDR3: CASSEGTVGNTEAFF

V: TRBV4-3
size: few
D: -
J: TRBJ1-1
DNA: TGCGCCAGCAGCCAAGGAGGAACAGGGAACACTGAAGCTTTCTTT
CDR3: CASSQGGTGNTEAFF

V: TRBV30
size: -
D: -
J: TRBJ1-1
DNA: TGTGCCTGGACCCGAGGCCCTAATGGGGGCAGCTTGAACACTGAAGCTTTCTTT
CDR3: CAWTRGPNGGSLNTEAFF

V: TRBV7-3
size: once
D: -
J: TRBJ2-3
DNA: TGTGCCAGCAGCTCCCTCAGGGGGGTGGACACAGATACGCAGTATTTT
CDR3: CASSSLRGVDTDTQYF

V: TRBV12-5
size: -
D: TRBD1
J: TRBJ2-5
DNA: TGTGCTAGTGGTTCCCCCGGGACAGGGAAAGAGACCCAGTACTTC
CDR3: CASGSPGTGKETQYF

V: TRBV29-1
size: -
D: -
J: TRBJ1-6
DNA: TGCAGCGTTGAAGATCGGGACATATCTTCACCCCTCCACTTT
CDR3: CSVEDRDISSPLHF

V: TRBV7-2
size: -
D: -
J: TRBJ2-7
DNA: TGTGCCAGCAGCTTCAAGGGGATGTTGGGCGAGCAGTACTTC
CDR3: CASSFKGMLGEQYF

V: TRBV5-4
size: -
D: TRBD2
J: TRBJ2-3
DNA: TGTGCCAGCAGCTTCTCTCGCGGGGGAGCAGATACGCAGTATTTT
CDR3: CASSFSRGGADTQYF

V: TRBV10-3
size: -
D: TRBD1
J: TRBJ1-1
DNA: TGTGCCATCAAGGGGACAGCCACTGAAGCTTTCTTT
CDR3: CAIKGTATEAFF

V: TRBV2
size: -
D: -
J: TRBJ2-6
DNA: TGTGCCAGCAGTGAAGGGAGCTCTGGGGCCAACGTCCTGACTTTC
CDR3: CASSEGSSGANVLTF

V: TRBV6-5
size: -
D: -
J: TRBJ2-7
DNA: TGTGCCAGCAGTTACTCGGGGGGGCGTTCCGAGCAGTACTTC
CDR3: CASSYSGGRSEQYF

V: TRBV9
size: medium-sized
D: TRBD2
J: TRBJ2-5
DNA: TGTGCCAGCAGCGCTTCGGGACTAGCGCAAGAGACCCAGTACTTC
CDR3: CASSASGLAQETQYF

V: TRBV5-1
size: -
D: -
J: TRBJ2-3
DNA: TGCGCCAGCAGCCCGGACTTAAGGGGCACAGATACGCAGTATTTT
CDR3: CASSPDLRGTDTQYF

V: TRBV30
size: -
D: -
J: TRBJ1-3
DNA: TGTGCCTGGAGTAACGGGAACTCTGGAAACACCATATATTTT
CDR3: CAWSNGNSGNTIYF

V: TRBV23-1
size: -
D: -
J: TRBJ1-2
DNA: TGCGCCAGCAGTCAATCAGAGCGGCAGATCTATGGCTACACCTTC
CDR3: CASSQSERQIYGYTF

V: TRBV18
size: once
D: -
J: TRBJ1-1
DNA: TGTGCCAGCTCAACTATACGGGACACTGAAGCTTTCTTT
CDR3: CASSTIRDTEAFF

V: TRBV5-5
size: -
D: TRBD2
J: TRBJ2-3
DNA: TGTGCCAGCAGCTTCGGGACTAGAGATACGCAGTATTTT
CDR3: CASSFGTRDTQYF

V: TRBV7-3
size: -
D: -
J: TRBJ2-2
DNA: TGTGCCAGCAGCTCCCCTTCTAACACCGGGGAGCTGTTTTTT
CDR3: CASSSPSNTGELFF

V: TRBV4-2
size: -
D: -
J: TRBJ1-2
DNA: TGTGCCAGCAGCCAGACTCGGGGACTTCTGAATAACTATGGCTACACCTTC
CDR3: CASSQTRGLLNNYGYTF

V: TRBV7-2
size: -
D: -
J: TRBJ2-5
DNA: TGTGCCAGCAGCTTTGGCCAGCAAGAGACCCAGTACTTC
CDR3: CASSFGQQETQYF

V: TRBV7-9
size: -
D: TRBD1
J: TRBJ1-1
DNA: TGTGCCAGCAGCGAAGCCGAGGGGGCGGGCGGGACCACTGAAGCTTTCTTT
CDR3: CASSEAEGAGGTTEAFF

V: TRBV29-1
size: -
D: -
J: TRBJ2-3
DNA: TGCAGCGTTGGGGCAGGGGTTGGAGATACGCAGTATTTT
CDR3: CSVGAGVGDTQYF

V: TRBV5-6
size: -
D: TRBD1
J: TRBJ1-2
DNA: TGTGCCAGCAGCTCGACAGGGAAGGGAGATGGCTACACCTTC
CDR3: CASSSTGKGDGYTF

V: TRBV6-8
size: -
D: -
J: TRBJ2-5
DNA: TGTGCCAGCAGTTCACGCCCAGGGGAGACCCAGTACTTC
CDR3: CASSSRPGETQYF

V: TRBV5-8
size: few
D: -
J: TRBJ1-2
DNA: TGTGCCAGCAGCCCCAGGGGAGCCCATGGCTACACCTTC
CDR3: CASSPRGAHGYTF

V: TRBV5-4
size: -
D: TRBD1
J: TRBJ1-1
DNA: TGTGCCAGCAGCTTGGCGGGACAGGGAGTGGCTGAAGCTTTCTTT
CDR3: CASSLAGQGVAEAFF

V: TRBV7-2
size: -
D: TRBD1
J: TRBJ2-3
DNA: TGTGCCAGCAGCTTAGAACAGGGGGCAACAGATACGCAGTATTTT
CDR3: CASSLEQGATDTQYF

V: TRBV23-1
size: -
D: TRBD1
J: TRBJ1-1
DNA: TGCGCCAGCAGTCAATACACCCGGGACAGGGGGCTGCCGGACACTGAAGCTTTCTTT
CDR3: CASSQYTRDRGLPDTEAFF

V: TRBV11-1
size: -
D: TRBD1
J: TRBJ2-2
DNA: TGTGCCAGCAGCATGATCTCGGGACAGGGATACACCGGGGAGCTGTTTTTT
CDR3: CASSMISGQGYTGELFF

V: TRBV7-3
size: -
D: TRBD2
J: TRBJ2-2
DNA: TGTGCCAGCAGCCCACTGGGGCGGGGGGGCCGAAGCGGGGAGCTGTTTTTT
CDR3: CASSPLGRGGRSGELFF

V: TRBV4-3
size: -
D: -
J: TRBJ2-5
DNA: TGCGCCAGCAGCCAAGCTTCGGGGTGGGCCAGGGGCCAAGAGACCCAGTACTTC
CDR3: CASSQASGWARGQETQYF

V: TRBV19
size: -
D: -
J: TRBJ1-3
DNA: TGTGCCTCGTCCATCAGGGGTTCTGGAAACACCATATATTTT
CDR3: CASSIRGSGNTIYF

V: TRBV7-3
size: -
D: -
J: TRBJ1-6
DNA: TGTGCCAGCAGCTTAAGTGCGCAGGGGAATTCACCCCTCCACTTT
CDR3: CASSLSAQGNSPLHF

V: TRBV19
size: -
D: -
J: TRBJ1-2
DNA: TGTGCCAGTAGTATCCCCTACGGCTATGGCTACACCTTC
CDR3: CASSIPYGYGYTF

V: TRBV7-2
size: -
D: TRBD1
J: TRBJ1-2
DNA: TGTGCCAGCAGCTTAGCTTCGGGACAGGGGGCGAGTATCTATGGCTACACCTTC
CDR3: CASSLASGQGASIYGYTF

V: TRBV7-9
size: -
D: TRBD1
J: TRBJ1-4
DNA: TGTGCCAGCAGGCGCGGGGACAGCAAGAAAAAACTGTTTTTT
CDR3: CASRRGDSKKKLFF

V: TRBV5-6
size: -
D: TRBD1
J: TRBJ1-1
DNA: TGTGCCAGCGTCGGACAGGCGAACACTGAAGCTTTCTTT
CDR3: CASVGQANTEAFF

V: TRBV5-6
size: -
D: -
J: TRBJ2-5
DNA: TGTGCCAGCAGCTCGCGCGCACGGGACTTCCAAGAGACCCAGTACTTC
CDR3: CASSSRARDFQETQYF

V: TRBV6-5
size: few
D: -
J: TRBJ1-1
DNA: TGTGCCAGCACCGGGAATGGGAACACTGAAGCTTTCTTT
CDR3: CASTGNGNTEAFF

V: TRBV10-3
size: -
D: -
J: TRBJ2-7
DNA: TGTGCCATCAGTGCCGCTAGCTCCTACGAGCAGTACTTC
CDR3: CAISAASSYEQYF